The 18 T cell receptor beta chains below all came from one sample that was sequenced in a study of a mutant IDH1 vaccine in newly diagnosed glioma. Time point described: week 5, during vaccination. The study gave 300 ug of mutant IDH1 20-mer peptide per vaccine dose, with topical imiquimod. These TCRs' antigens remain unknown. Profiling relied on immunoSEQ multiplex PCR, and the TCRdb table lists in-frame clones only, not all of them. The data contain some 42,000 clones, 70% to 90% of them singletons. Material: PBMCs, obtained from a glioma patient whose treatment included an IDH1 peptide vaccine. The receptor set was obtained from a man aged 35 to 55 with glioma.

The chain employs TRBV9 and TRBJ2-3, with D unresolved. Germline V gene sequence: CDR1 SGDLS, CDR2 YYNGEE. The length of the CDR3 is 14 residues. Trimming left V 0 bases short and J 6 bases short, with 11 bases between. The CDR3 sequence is CASSVEAGYDTQYF. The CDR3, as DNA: TGTGCCAGCAGCGTAGAGGCTGGCTACGATACGCAGTATTTT. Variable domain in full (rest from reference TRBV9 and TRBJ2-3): DSGVTQTPKHLITATGQRVTLRCSPRSGDLSVYWYQQSLDQGLQFLIQYYNGEERAKGNILERFSAQQFPDLHSELNLSSLELGDSALYFCASSVEAGYDTQYFGPGTRLTVL.

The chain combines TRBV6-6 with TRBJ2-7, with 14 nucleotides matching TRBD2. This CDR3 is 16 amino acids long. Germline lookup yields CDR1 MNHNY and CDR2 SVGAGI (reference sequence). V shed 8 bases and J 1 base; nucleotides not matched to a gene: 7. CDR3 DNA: TGTGCCAGCGCCGGGACTAGCGGGAGTTTTTCCTACGAGCAGTACTTC. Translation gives CASAGTSGSFSYEQYF.

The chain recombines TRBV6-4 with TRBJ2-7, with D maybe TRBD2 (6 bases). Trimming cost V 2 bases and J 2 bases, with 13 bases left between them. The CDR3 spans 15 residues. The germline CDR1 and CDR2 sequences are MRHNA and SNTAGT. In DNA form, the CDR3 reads TGTGCCAGCAGTGACCAAGCGGGTTCCACCTACGAGCAGTACTTC. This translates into CASSDQAGSTYEQYF.

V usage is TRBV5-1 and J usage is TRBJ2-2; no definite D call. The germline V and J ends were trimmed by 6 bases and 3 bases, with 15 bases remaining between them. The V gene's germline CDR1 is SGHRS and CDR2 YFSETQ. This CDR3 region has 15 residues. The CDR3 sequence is CASTTLTADTGELFF. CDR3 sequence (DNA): TGCGCCAGCACTACTCTCACCGCGGACACCGGGGAGCTGTTTTTT.

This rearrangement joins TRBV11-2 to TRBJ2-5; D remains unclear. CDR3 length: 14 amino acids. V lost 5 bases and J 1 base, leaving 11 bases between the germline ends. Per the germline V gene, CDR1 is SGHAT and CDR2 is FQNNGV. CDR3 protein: CASSGRRSQETQYF. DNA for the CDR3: TGTGCCAGCAGCGGCCGGAGAAGCCAAGAGACCCAGTACTTC. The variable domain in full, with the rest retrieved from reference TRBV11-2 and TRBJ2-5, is EAGVAQSPRYKIIEKRQSVAFWCNPISGHATLYWYQQILGQGPKLLIQFQNNGVVDDSQLPKDRFSAERLKGVDSTLKIQPAKLEDSAVYLCASSGRRSQETQYFGPGTRLLVL.

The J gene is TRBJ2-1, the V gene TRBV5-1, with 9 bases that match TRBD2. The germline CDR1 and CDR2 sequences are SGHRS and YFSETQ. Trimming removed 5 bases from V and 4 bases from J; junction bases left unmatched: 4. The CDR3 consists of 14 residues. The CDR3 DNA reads TGCGCCAGCAGGGCTAGCGGGACTTACAATGAGCAGTTCTTC. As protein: CASRASGTYNEQFF.

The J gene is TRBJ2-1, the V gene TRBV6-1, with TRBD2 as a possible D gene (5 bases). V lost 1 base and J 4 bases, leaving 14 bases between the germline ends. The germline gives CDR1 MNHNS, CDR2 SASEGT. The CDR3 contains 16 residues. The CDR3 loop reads CASSEVVTTPYNEQFF. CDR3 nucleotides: TGTGCCAGCAGTGAAGTCGTGACTACCCCATACAATGAGCAGTTCTTC.

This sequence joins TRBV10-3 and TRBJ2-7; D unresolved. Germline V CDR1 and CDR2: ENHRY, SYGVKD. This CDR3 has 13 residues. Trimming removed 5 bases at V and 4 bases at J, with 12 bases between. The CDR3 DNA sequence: TGTGCCATCAGTCGGGTCAACCTTTACGAGCAGTACTTC. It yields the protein CAISRVNLYEQYF.

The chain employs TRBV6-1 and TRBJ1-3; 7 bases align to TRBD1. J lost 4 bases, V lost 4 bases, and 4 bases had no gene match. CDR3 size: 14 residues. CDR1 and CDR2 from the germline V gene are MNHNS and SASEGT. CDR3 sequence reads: CASSVTGEGNTIYF. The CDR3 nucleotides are TGTGCCAGCAGTGTTACAGGGGAAGGAAACACCATATATTTT.

The DNA of the CDR3 is TGTGCCAGCAGTTTATGGGGTTTCGGCTACACCTTC. Amino acids: CASSLWGFGYTF. J is TRBJ1-2 and V is TRBV28; D unresolved. The CDR3 runs to 12 residues. CDR1 MDHEN and CDR2 SYDVKM come from the germline V gene. The V and J ends lost 0 bases and 8 bases respectively, with 7 bases between them.

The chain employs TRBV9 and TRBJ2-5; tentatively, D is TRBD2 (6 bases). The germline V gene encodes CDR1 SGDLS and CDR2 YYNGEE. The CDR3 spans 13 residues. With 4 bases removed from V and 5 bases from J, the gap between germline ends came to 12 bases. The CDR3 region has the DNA TGTGCCAGCAGCTCGGGACTCGGGGAGACCCAGTACTTC. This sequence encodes CASSSGLGETQYF.

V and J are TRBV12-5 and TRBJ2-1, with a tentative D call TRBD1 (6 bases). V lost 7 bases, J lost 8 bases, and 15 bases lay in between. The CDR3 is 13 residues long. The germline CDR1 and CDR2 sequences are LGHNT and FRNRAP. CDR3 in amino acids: CASAPRGFDEQFF. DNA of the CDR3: TGTGCTAGTGCACCCAGGGGCTTCGATGAGCAGTTCTTC.

DNA of the CDR3: TGTGCCAGCAGCTTGGATCTCGGGGAGCTGTTTTTT. Its translation: CASSLDLGELFF. This chain uses TRBV7-8 with TRBJ2-2, with no clear D. Germline V lookup: CDR1 SGHVS, CDR2 FQNEAQ. V was cut by 3 bases and J by 7 bases, with 6 bases left in between. This CDR3 region has 12 residues.

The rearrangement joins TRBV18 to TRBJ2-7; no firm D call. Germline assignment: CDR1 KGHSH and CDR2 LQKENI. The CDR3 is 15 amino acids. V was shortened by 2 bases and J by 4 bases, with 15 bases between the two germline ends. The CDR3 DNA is TGTGCCAGCTCACCATTAGGAGTTTCGCCGTACGAGCAGTACTTC. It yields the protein CASSPLGVSPYEQYF.

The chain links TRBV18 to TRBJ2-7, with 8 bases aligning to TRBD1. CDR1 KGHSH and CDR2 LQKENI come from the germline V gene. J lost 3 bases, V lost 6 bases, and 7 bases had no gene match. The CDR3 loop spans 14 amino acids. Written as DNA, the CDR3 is TGTGCCAGCTCCCCCGGGACAGGCATCTACGAGCAGTACTTC. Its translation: CASSPGTGIYEQYF.

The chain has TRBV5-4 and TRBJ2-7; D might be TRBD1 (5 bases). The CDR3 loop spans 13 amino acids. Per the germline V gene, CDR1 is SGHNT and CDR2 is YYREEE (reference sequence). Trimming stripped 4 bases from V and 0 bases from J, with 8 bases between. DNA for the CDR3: TGTGCCAGCAGCATAGGGGTCTCCTACGAGCAGTACTTC. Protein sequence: CASSIGVSYEQYF. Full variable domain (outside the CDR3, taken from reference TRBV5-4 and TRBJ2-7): ETGVTQSPTHLIKTRGQQVTLRCSSQSGHNTVSWYQQALGQGPQFIFQYYREEENGRGNFPPRFSGLQFPNYSSELNVNALELDDSALYLCASSIGVSYEQYFGPGTRLTVT.

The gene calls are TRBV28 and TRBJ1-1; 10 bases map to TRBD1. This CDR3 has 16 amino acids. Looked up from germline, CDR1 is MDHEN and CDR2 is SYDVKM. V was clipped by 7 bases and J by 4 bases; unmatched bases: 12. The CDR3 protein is CASISPGTGAGTEAFF. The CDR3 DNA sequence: TGTGCCAGCATTTCACCTGGGACAGGGGCGGGCACTGAAGCTTTCTTT. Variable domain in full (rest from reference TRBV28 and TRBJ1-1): DVKVTQSSRYLVKRTGEKVFLECVQDMDHENMFWYRQDPGLGLRLIYFSYDVKMKEKGDIPEGYSVSREKKERFSLILESASTNQTSMYLCASISPGTGAGTEAFFGQGTRLTVV.

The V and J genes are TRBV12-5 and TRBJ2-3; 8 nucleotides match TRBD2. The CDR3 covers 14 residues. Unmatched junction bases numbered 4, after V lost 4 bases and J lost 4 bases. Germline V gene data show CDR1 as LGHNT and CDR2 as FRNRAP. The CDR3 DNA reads TGTGCTAGTGGTTCGGGACTAGACGCAGATACGCAGTATTTT. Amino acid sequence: CASGSGLDADTQYF.